This entry concerns a single TCR beta chain. Data came from immunoSEQ multiplex PCR; TCRdb stores just in-frame clones and leaves some out. Of approximately 230,000 clones in the sample, 82% were seen once. This record belongs to a study of blood T cell repertoires in COVID-19. V was pared by 6 bases and J by 9 bases, with 7 bases of the junction left unmatched. This CDR3 comprises 15 residues. Germline values: CDR1 WNHNN, CDR2 SYGVQD (reference sequence). The chain is built from TRBV10-1 and TRBJ2-1; 14 positions agree with TRBD2. The source material was peripheral blood. The TCR was taken from a woman of 80 years or more with active or convalescent COVID-19. The CDR3 region has the DNA TGCGCCAGCAGCCGGACTAGCGGGAGGACAACTGAGCAGTTCTTC. Amino acids: CASSRTSGRTTEQFF.